One sample yielded the 31 T cell receptor beta chains listed below, sequenced in a study of cytomegalovirus exposure and HLA in healthy donors. This PCR relied on a set of 60 Vbeta primers and 13 Jbeta primers. Produced via immunoSEQ multiplex PCR; TCRdb's table is partial and in-frame only. In the table there are some 190,000 clones, about 80% of which are singletons. The sequencing input was PBMCs. These receptors all come from a man between 18 and 29 years old in good health and CMV-seronegative.

This clone was seen more than once but under ten times. The CDR3 DNA reads TGTGCCAGCAGGCTCGCACAGGGACCGAACACTGAAGCTTTCTTT. It specifies CASRLAQGPNTEAFF. V usage is TRBV6-1 and J usage is TRBJ1-1, with a weak D call TRBD1 (6 bases). The CDR3 is 15 amino acids. From germline, CDR1 is MNHNS and CDR2 SASEGT. The V end was cut by 6 bases, the J end by 1 base, with 15 bases between.

V gene TRBV11-3 combines with J gene TRBJ2-5; 7 nucleotides line up with TRBD2. CDR1 is SGHNT, CDR2 YENEEA, per germline. CDR3 length equals 19 residues. V was pared by 0 bases and J by 0 bases, with 13 bases of the junction left unmatched. The CDR3 region is CASSLETGRSPNHQETQYF. Here the CDR3 DNA reads TGTGCCAGCAGCTTAGAGACCGGGAGGTCTCCAAACCACCAAGAGACCCAGTACTTC.

The chain joins TRBV5-6 to TRBJ2-1; D ambiguous. The V gene's germline CDR1 is SGHDT and CDR2 YYEEEE. This CDR3 is built from 14 residues. The V end was cut by 1 base, the J end by 6 bases, with 11 bases between. This CDR3 is CASSLFWASNEQFF. As DNA, the CDR3 is TGTGCCAGCAGCTTGTTTTGGGCATCCAATGAGCAGTTCTTC.

This clone was seen once. This sequence joins TRBV7-2 and TRBJ1-2; 9 bases match TRBD1. Germline CDR1 SGHTA, CDR2 FQGNSA. The CDR3 has 14 residues. With V trimmed by 4 bases and J by 6 bases, 6 bases remained unmatched. As DNA, the CDR3 is TGTGCCAGCAGCTCCGGACAGGGGAGGAATGGCTACACCTTC. Translating it yields CASSSGQGRNGYTF.

The chain is built from TRBV30 and TRBJ2-1, with 11 bases aligning to TRBD2. The ends lost 3 bases at V and 8 bases at J; junction bases unmatched: 18. The CDR3 is 18 residues long. Germline V gene data show CDR1 as GTSNPN and CDR2 as SVGIG (reference sequence). The CDR3 bases are TGTGCCTGGAGCGCCGGGACTAGCGGAAGTAAAACAGACGATGAGCAGTTCTTC. This encodes CAWSAGTSGSKTDDEQFF.

The J gene is TRBJ2-3, the V gene TRBV5-1; 10 bases align to TRBD2. Unmatched junction bases numbered 3, after V lost 2 bases and J lost 3 bases. The CDR3 runs 15 residues. Looked up from germline, CDR1 is SGHRS and CDR2 is YFSETQ. Written as DNA, the CDR3 is TGCGCCAGCAGCTTAAGCGGGAGGGGGACAGATACGCAGTATTTT. It yields the protein CASSLSGRGTDTQYF.

The chain links TRBV5-4 to TRBJ1-2; maybe TRBD1 (5 bases). Germline V gene lookup returns CDR1 SGHNT and CDR2 YYREEE (reference sequence). Trimming left V 7 bases short and J 3 bases short, with 13 bases between. The CDR3 contains 13 residues. CDR3 sequence reads: CASSGGRYYGYTF. CDR3 bases: TGTGCCAGCTCCGGGGGAAGGTACTATGGCTACACCTTC.

This chain uses TRBV18 with TRBJ2-3; 11 positions agree with TRBD2. This CDR3 comprises 16 residues. Trimming removed 3 bases from V and 0 bases from J; junction bases left unmatched: 2. Germline loops: CDR1 KGHSH, CDR2 LQKENI. The CDR3 DNA is TGTGCCAGCTCACCGACTAGCGGGGCTAGCACAGATACGCAGTATTTT. Its translation is CASSPTSGASTDTQYF.

The chain employs TRBV5-1 and TRBJ1-2; D unclear. V lost 0 bases and J lost 7, with 19 bases in between. CDR3 length equals 16 residues. Germline V CDR1 and CDR2: SGHRS, YFSETQ. CDR3 coding DNA: TGCGCCAGCAGCTTGGGCTATGGAGGTGGTGGCCGTGGCTACACCTTC. This translates into CASSLGYGGGGRGYTF.

This rearrangement joins TRBV6-1 to TRBJ1-6, with TRBD1 matching over 10 bases. Looked up from germline, CDR1 is MNHNS and CDR2 is SASEGT. The V segment lost 7 bases and the J segment 8 bases; nucleotides outside the gene matches: 2. The CDR3 consists of 13 residues. This CDR3 reads CASKGTGDSPLHF. CDR3 sequence (DNA): TGTGCCAGCAAGGGGACAGGGGATTCACCCCTCCACTTT.

This chain uses TRBV4-1 with TRBJ1-1; no clear D. The germline V and J ends were trimmed by 1 base and 6 bases, with 12 bases remaining between them. The CDR3 consists of 14 residues. The germline V gene has CDR1 MGHRA and CDR2 YSYEKL. The chain's CDR3 is CASSQVIFLSEAFF. The CDR3 DNA follows: TGCGCCAGCAGCCAAGTAATTTTTCTTTCTGAAGCTTTCTTT.

The CDR3 loop reads CASSSRDSGRAAIQYF. The CDR3 DNA reads TGTGCCAGTAGTAGCCGAGATAGCGGGAGGGCGGCCATTCAGTACTTC. V and J are TRBV19 and TRBJ2-4; 11 bases line up with TRBD2. V dropped 4 bases and J dropped 9; count of bases not matched to a gene: 11. The CDR3 sequence is 16 residues long. Per germline, CDR1 LNHDA and CDR2 SQIVND (reference sequence).

V is TRBV15 and J is TRBJ1-1, with D possibly TRBD1 on 5 matching bases. CDR1 and CDR2 from the germline V gene are LNHNV and YYDKDF (reference sequence). Trimming took off 3 bases at V and 3 bases at J, with 14 bases between the two ends. CDR3 length: 15 amino acids. CDR3 DNA sequence: TGTGCCACCAGCAGCAGGGTGGGCCGGGACACTGAAGCTTTCTTT. Translated, it gives CATSSRVGRDTEAFF.

This clone was counted between two and nine times. The chain recombines TRBV6-1 with TRBJ2-7, with TRBD1 identical over 12 bases. This CDR3 is built from 15 residues. J gave up 5 bases and V 5 bases, and 7 bases lay outside the gene matches. CDR1 is MNHNS, CDR2 SASEGT, per germline. The CDR3 nucleotides read TGTGCCAGCAGTTCATATGGGACAGGGGGCAACGAGCAGTACTTC. Residues: CASSSYGTGGNEQYF.

This sequence joins TRBV19 and TRBJ1-2, with TRBD1 matching 7 bases. This CDR3 has 11 residues. V shed 8 bases and J 8 bases; nucleotides not matched to a gene: 5. CDR1 is LNHDA, CDR2 SQIVND, per germline (reference sequence). CDR3 sequence reads: CASRQGRGYTF. CDR3 in DNA: TGTGCCAGTCGACAGGGTCGGGGCTACACCTTC.

This chain uses TRBV7-2 with TRBJ2-7, with a possible D match to TRBD2 (5 bases). This CDR3 has 14 residues. Germline V lookup: CDR1 SGHTA, CDR2 FQGNSA. V lost 4 bases and J lost 1, with 11 bases in between. CDR3 protein: CASSYTLASYEQYF. The CDR3, as DNA: TGTGCCAGCAGCTACACTCTAGCATCCTACGAGCAGTACTTC.

Concerning this clone itself: This sample also contains other DNA sequences that code for the same CDR3. The chain links TRBV6-1 to TRBJ1-2; no clear D. Trimming cost V 3 bases and J 2 bases, with 7 bases left between them. Looked up from germline, CDR1 is MNHNS and CDR2 is SASEGT. The CDR3 has 13 residues. The DNA of the CDR3 is TGTGCCAGCAGTGACCGCCTAAACTATGGCTACACCTTC. Protein sequence: CASSDRLNYGYTF.

This clone was observed a few times. The J gene is TRBJ2-7, the V gene TRBV7-6; a possible D gene is TRBD1 (5 bases). V lost 2 bases to trimming and J lost 2 bases, with 13 bases between them. The length of the CDR3 is 15 residues. Germline V gene sequence: CDR1 SGHVS, CDR2 FNYEAQ. CDR3 sequence reads: CASSLFLGDPYEQYF. CDR3 in DNA: TGTGCCAGCAGCTTATTCCTAGGGGATCCCTACGAGCAGTACTTC.

V is TRBV11-2 and J is TRBJ1-5; TRBD1 matches at 9 bases. Germline V gene data show CDR1 as SGHAT and CDR2 as FQNNGV. The V gene end was trimmed by 5 bases and the J gene end by 0 bases; junction bases not matched to a gene: 14. CDR3 length: 19 amino acids. The CDR3 reads CASSPNSGTGSYSNQPQHF. CDR3 bases: TGTGCCAGCAGCCCGAATTCCGGGACAGGGAGTTATAGCAATCAGCCCCAGCATTTT.

The rearrangement uses TRBV2 and TRBJ2-5, with 11 positions matching TRBD2. TRBJ2-7 explains the end of the DNA better; the J call may be wrong. The CDR3 covers 16 residues. Germline CDR1 reads SNHLY; CDR2 reads FYNNEI. The CDR3 region is CASSRDLAGGYYEQYF. The CDR3 region has the DNA TGTGCCAGCAGCAGAGACCTAGCGGGAGGTTACTACGAGCAGTACTTC.

The chain links TRBV5-1 to TRBJ2-1, with 9 nucleotides matching TRBD1. The CDR3 is 14 amino acids. The germline gives CDR1 SGHRS, CDR2 YFSETQ. Trimming removed 4 bases from V and 6 bases from J; junction bases left unmatched: 5. The CDR3 sequence is CASSHGTGFNEQFF. The CDR3 DNA is TGCGCCAGCAGCCACGGGACAGGGTTCAATGAGCAGTTCTTC. Full variable domain (remainder filled in from reference TRBV5-1 and TRBJ2-1): KAGVTQTPRYLIKTRGQQVTLSCSPISGHRSVSWYQQTPGQGLQFLFEYFSETQRNKGNFPGRFSGRQFSNSRSEMNVSTLELGDSALYLCASSHGTGFNEQFFGPGTRLTVL.

The rearrangement links TRBV5-1 to TRBJ2-6; 7 bases fit TRBD1. J gave up 3 bases and V 3 bases, and 3 bases lay outside the gene matches. CDR3 size: 15 residues. Germline-derived CDR1 and CDR2 are SGHRS and YFSETQ. This chain's CDR3 is CASSWGTDGANVLTF. CDR3 nucleotide sequence: TGCGCCAGCAGCTGGGGGACAGATGGGGCCAACGTCCTGACTTTC. Filled out from reference TRBV5-1 and TRBJ2-6, the complete variable domain reads KAGVTQTPRYLIKTRGQQVTLSCSPISGHRSVSWYQQTPGQGLQFLFEYFSETQRNKGNFPGRFSGRQFSNSRSEMNVSTLELGDSALYLCASSWGTDGANVLTFGAGSRLTVL.

Only one count was recorded for this clone. The chain employs TRBV5-6 and TRBJ1-1; D possibly corresponds to TRBD1 (5 bases). This CDR3 contains 13 residues. Germline lookup yields CDR1 SGHDT and CDR2 YYEEEE. Trimming left V 2 bases short and J 4 bases short, with 9 bases between. The CDR3 DNA follows: TGTGCCAGCAGCTTTCGGGGGACCACTGAAGCTTTCTTT. Its translation: CASSFRGTTEAFF.

V is TRBV5-1 and J is TRBJ2-7, with 7 bases fitting TRBD1. Germline CDR1 SGHRS, CDR2 YFSETQ. V was pared by 3 bases and J by 5 bases, with 11 bases of the junction left unmatched. CDR3 length equals 15 residues. CDR3 sequence (DNA): TGCGCCAGCAGCTCGAACCGGGACAGCACTAACGAGCAGTACTTC. Its translation: CASSSNRDSTNEQYF.

The genes are TRBV16 and TRBJ1-5; D gene ambiguous. Trimming left V 0 bases short and J 3 bases short, with 9 bases between. This CDR3 region has 15 residues. The germline CDR1 and CDR2 sequences are KGHSY and FQNENV. In nucleotides, the CDR3 is TGTGCCAGCAGCCAATCCCGGGTACCCAATCAGCCCCAGCATTTT. It yields the protein CASSQSRVPNQPQHF. Complete variable domain (other parts from reference TRBV16 and TRBJ1-5): GEEVAQTPKHLVRGEGQKAKLYCAPIKGHSYVFWYQQVLKNEFKFLISFQNENVFDETGMPKERFSAKCLPNSPCSLEIQATKLEDSAVYFCASSQSRVPNQPQHFGDGTRLSIL.

This chain joins TRBV30 and TRBJ1-3; a possible D gene is TRBD1 (5 bases). Trimming cost V 3 bases and J 0 bases, with 12 bases left between them. This CDR3 has 15 residues. Germline V gene data show CDR1 as GTSNPN and CDR2 as SVGIG (reference sequence). This chain's CDR3 is CAWRSAGISGNTIYF. CDR3 nucleotides: TGTGCCTGGAGATCGGCAGGGATCTCTGGAAACACCATATATTTT.

CDR3 DNA sequence: TGTGCCAGCAGCTCACAGGGGACGTCCTACAATGAGCAGTTCTTC. It specifies CASSSQGTSYNEQFF. The J gene is TRBJ2-1, the V gene TRBV11-2; 7 bases map to TRBD1. From germline, CDR1 is SGHAT and CDR2 FQNNGV. After removal of 4 bases from V and 1 base from J, the junction contained 4 bases not matched to a gene. CDR3 length: 15 amino acids.

The chain has TRBV27 and TRBJ2-7, with a weak D call TRBD1 (6 bases). Germline CDR1 and CDR2: MNHEY and SMNVEV (reference sequence). The CDR3 extends over 13 amino acids. The V end was cut by 5 bases, the J end by 0 bases, with 8 bases between. CDR3 protein: CASSQGSSYEQYF. In nucleotides, the CDR3 is TGTGCCAGCAGTCAGGGGAGCTCCTACGAGCAGTACTTC.

The J gene is TRBJ2-7, the V gene TRBV6-1, with TRBD2 identical over 7 bases. This CDR3 has 15 residues. V was pared by 2 bases and J by 5 bases, with 9 bases of the junction left unmatched. Looked up from germline, CDR1 is MNHNS and CDR2 is SASEGT. CDR3 DNA sequence: TGTGCCAGCAGTGAACGAGCGGGGTTCTTTGACGAGCAGTACTTC. The encoded protein is CASSERAGFFDEQYF.

DNA of the CDR3: TGTGCCACAGGACTAGCGGGAATGGTAGATACGCAGTATTTT. Its protein product is CATGLAGMVDTQYF. The chain links TRBV6-6 to TRBJ2-3, with 12 bases identical to TRBD2. Trimming at V came to 10 bases and at J to 5 bases, leaving 7 bases not matched to a gene. The CDR3 is 14 amino acids. Looked up from germline, CDR1 is MNHNY and CDR2 is SVGAGI (reference sequence).

The chain couples TRBV4-3 to TRBJ1-2; TRBD1 matches at 10 bases. CDR3 length equals 17 residues. From germline, CDR1 is LGHNA and CDR2 YSLEER. The junction had 11 bases not matched to a gene; V was cut back by 0 bases and J by 7 bases. The CDR3 region is CASSQDPGTGVIGGYTF. CDR3 sequence (DNA): TGCGCCAGCAGCCAAGATCCCGGGACAGGGGTTATCGGTGGCTACACCTTC.